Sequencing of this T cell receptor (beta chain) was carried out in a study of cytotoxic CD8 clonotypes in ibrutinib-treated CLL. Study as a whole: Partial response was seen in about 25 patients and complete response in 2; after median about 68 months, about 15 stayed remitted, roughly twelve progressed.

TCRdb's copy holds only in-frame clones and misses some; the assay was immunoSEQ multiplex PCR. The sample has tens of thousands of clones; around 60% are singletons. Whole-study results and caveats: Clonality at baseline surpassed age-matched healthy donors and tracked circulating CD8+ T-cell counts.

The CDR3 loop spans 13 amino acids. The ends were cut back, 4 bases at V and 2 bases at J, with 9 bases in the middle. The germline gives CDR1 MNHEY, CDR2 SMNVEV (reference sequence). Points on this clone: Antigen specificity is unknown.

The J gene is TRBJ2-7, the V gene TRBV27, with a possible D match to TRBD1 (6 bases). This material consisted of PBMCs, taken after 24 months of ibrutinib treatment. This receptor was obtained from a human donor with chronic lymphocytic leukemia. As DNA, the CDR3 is TGTGCCAGCAGTTCCAGGGGCGCCTACGAGCAGTACTTC. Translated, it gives CASSSRGAYEQYF.